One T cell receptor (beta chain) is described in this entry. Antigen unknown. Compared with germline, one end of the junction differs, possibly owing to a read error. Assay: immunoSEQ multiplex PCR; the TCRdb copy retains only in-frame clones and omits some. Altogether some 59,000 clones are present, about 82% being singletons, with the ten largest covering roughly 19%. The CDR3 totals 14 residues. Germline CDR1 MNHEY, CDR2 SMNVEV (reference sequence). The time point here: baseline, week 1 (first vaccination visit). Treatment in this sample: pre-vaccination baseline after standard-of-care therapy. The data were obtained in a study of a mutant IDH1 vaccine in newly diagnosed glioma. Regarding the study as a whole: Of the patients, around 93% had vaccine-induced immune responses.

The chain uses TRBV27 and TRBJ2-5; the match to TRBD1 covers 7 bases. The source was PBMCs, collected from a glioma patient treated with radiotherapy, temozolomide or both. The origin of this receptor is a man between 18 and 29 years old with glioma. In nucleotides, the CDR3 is TGTGCCAGCAGCTTGTCGACAGGGCAAGGGACCCAGTACTTC. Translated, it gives CASSLSTGQGTQYF.